A single sample gave rise to the 11 T cell receptor beta chains below, sequenced in a study of T cells in Graves' hyperthyroidism and ophthalmopathy. The TCR beta CDR3 regions underwent amplification using RNA transcripts as the source. TCR CDR3 underwent first-round RT-PCR with the HTBI primer set. Each CDR3 protein is one row after TCRdb ran MiXCR on the multiplex PCR reads. This table has around 620,000 distinct CDR3 sequences, about a sixth appearing once. The sequencing sample was made of blood. These receptors were taken from a woman aged 25 to 39 with Graves' hyperthyroidism.

This clonotype was picked up many times. The V call is TRBV12-3 or TRBV12-4, the J call TRBJ2-4; a weak D match, TRBD1 (5 bases). The CDR3 runs 15 residues. With 2 bases removed from V and 6 bases from J, the gap between germline ends came to 14 bases. The CDR3 nucleotides are TGTGCCAGCAGTTTAAGGGGCTTTGTTCTAAACATTCAGTACTTC. It codes for CASSLRGFVLNIQYF.

There are many counts of this clonotype. The J gene is TRBJ1-5, the V gene TRBV12-3 or TRBV12-4; D uncertain. V lost 5 bases, J lost 2 bases, and 13 bases lay in between. The CDR3 runs 15 residues. The DNA of the CDR3 is TGTGCCAGCAGTCCAACCCGGGGTGGCAATCAGCCCCAGCATTTT. Its translation: CASSPTRGGNQPQHF.

This clonotype was seen repeatedly, ten times or more. The chain links TRBV19 to TRBJ2-1; TRBD1 is a possible D gene (7 bases). CDR3 size: 15 residues. V gave up 3 bases and J gave up 9 bases, with 18 bases separating them. The germline gives CDR1 LNHDA, CDR2 SQIVND (reference sequence). CDR3 sequence: CASSMLAGGFSEQFF. The CDR3 DNA follows: TGTGCCAGTAGTATGTTGGCAGGGGGGTTCAGTGAGCAGTTCTTC.

This clonotype was seen at least ten times. This rearrangement joins TRBV28 to TRBJ2-7; tentatively, D is TRBD2 (6 bases). The CDR3 is made up of 18 amino acids. CDR1 and CDR2 (germline): MDHEN, SYDVKM. V dropped 1 base and J dropped 6 bases, with 25 bases sitting between them. The CDR3 here is CASSLSGTYEHPNSEQYF. The CDR3 region has the DNA TGTGCCAGCAGTTTATCCGGGACTTACGAGCACCCGAACTCCGAGCAGTACTTC.

This clonotype was detected many times. The rearrangement uses TRBV2 and TRBJ2-5; perhaps TRBD2 as D (5 bases). V dropped 1 base and J dropped 4 bases, with 10 bases sitting between them. The CDR3 runs 14 residues. From germline, CDR1 is SNHLY and CDR2 FYNNEI. The CDR3 region has the DNA TGTGCCAGCAGTGAAGATGAAGGGAGAGAGACCCAGTACTTC. Protein product: CASSEDEGRETQYF. The whole variable domain, remainder taken from reference TRBV2 and TRBJ2-5, is EPEVTQTPSHQVTQMGQEVILRCVPISNHLYFYWYRQILGQKVEFLVSFYNNEISEKSEIFDDQFSVERPDGSNFTLKIRSTKLEDSAMYFCASSEDEGRETQYFGPGTRLLVL.

This clonotype was counted ten times or more. CDR3 region: CSARDYYGTGGGYTF. CDR3 in DNA: TGCAGTGCTAGAGACTATTATGGGACAGGCGGAGGCTACACCTTC. This chain links TRBV20-1 with TRBJ1-2; 8 bases match TRBD1. CDR3 length: 15 amino acids. Germline trimming cut 0 bases from V and 8 bases from J; bases unmatched to any gene: 11. CDR1 and CDR2 (germline): DFQATT, SNEGSKA (reference sequence).

This clonotype was found many times. The chain has TRBV18 and TRBJ1-4; tentative D call: TRBD1 (5 bases). V lost 6 bases and J lost 0, with 11 bases in between. Germline lookup yields CDR1 KGHSH and CDR2 LQKENI. The CDR3 runs 15 residues. CDR3 in DNA: TGTGCCAGCTCCCGTGACAGCGCAACTAATGAAAAACTGTTTTTT. Translated, it gives CASSRDSATNEKLFF.

This clonotype was seen at least ten times. The J gene is TRBJ2-3, the V gene TRBV3-1, with 7 nucleotides matching TRBD1. The CDR3 contains 16 residues. CDR1 is LGHDT and CDR2 is YNNKEL in the germline V gene (reference sequence). The ends lost 1 base at V and 2 bases at J; junction bases unmatched: 6. The CDR3 loop is CASSQGADRITDTQYF. The CDR3 nucleotides read TGTGCCAGCAGCCAAGGAGCGGACAGGATCACAGATACGCAGTATTTT.

This clonotype was seen at least ten times. The V gene is TRBV12-3 or TRBV12-4, the J gene TRBJ2-1; 9 bases are a match to TRBD2. This CDR3 spans 13 amino acids. Losses at the gene ends were 6 bases for V and 9 bases for J; bases not matched to a gene: 6. CDR3 bases: TGTGCCAGCAGCCCGGGACTAGCAATTGAGCAGTTCTTC. Protein: CASSPGLAIEQFF.

This rearrangement joins TRBV29-1 to TRBJ2-3, with D perhaps matching TRBD1 or TRBD2 (5 bases each). The CDR3 runs 12 residues. The germline V gene encodes CDR1 SQVTM and CDR2 ANQGSEA. The V end was cut by 4 bases, the J end by 1 base, with 6 bases between. Written as DNA, the CDR3 is TGCAGCGTTGTGGGGGGCACAGATACGCAGTATTTT. Translating it yields CSVVGGTDTQYF.

The genes are TRBV5-1 and TRBJ2-5, with a tentative D call TRBD2 (6 bases). The CDR3 contains 14 residues. Germline assignment: CDR1 SGHRS and CDR2 YFSETQ. Trimming pared 9 bases from V and 5 bases from J, leaving 20 bases between. In nucleotides, the CDR3 is TGCGCCACCCGGTCAGGGCTGAGCGGGGAGACCCAGTACTTC. Protein product: CATRSGLSGETQYF.